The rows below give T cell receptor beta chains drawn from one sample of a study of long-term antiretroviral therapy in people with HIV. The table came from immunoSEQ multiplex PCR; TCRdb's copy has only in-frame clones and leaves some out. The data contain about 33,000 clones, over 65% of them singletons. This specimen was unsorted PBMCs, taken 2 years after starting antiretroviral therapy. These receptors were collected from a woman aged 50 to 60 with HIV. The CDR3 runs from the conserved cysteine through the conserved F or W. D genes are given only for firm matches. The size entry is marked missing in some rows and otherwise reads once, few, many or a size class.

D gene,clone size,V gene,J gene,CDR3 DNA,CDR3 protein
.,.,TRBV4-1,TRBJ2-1,TGCGCCAGCAGCCAACCACCTCCTTACAATGAGCAGTTCTTC,CASSQPPPYNEQFF
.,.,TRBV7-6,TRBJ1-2,TGTGCCAGCAGCTTAGACCGAGGGGGCTACACCTTC,CASSLDRGGYTF
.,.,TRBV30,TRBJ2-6,TGTGCCTGGAGTGTGTCAGGGGCCAACGTCCTGACTTTC,CAWSVSGANVLTF
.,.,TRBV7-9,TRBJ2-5,TGTGCCACCCCAAGGAGGGAGACCCAGTACTTC,CATPRRETQYF
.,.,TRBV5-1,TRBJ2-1,TGCGCCAGCAGCTTGTTAGACAATGAGCAGTTCTTC,CASSLLDNEQFF
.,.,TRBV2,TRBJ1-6,TGTGCCAGCGATTGGACAGACCCAATTGGTAATTCACCCCTCCACTTT,CASDWTDPIGNSPLHF
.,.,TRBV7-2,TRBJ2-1,TGTGCCAGCAGCCGAAGCGGGCCGAGCTCCTACAATGAGCAGTTCTTC,CASSRSGPSSYNEQFF
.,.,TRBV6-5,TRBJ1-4,TGTGCCAGCAGGATCGGACCCTCGGAAAAACTGTTTTTT,CASRIGPSEKLFF
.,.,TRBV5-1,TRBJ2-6,TGCGCCAGCAGCCCACCAGGGTCCCGCTCTGGGGCCAACGTCCTGACTTTC,CASSPPGSRSGANVLTF
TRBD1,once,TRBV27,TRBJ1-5,TGTGCCAGCAGGTCTGGACAGGGAGGAGTATCGGGTCAGCCCCAGCATTTT,CASRSGQGGVSGQPQHF
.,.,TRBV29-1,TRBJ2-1,TGCAGCGTTGAAGGTGCGTCCGCTGAGCAGTTCTTC,CSVEGASAEQFF
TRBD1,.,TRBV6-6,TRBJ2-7,TGTGCCAGCAGCCCGGGACAGGGAGGGAACGAGCAGTACTTC,CASSPGQGGNEQYF
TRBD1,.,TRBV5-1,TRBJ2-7,TGTGCCAGCAGACCGGGACAGGGGGCGTACGAGCAGTACTTC,CASRPGQGAYEQYF
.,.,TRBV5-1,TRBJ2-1,TGCGCCAGCAGCTTGGTGGCTGGTCAGAACAATGAGCAGTTCTTC,CASSLVAGQNNEQFF
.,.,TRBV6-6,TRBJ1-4,TGTGCCAGCAGTTACGCGGGCCAGTATAATGAAAAACTGTTTTTT,CASSYAGQYNEKLFF
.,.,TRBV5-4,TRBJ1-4,TGTGCCAGCAGCTTGAATGCGGGTTCGGCTAATGAAAAACTGTTTTTT,CASSLNAGSANEKLFF
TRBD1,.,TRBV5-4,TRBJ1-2,TGTGCCAGCAGCTTACTACAGGGGGACTATGGCTACACCTTC,CASSLLQGDYGYTF
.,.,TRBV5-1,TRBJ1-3,TGCGCCAGCAGCTTGGCGGCCTTGAGAGGGTCTGGAAACACCATATATTTT,CASSLAALRGSGNTIYF
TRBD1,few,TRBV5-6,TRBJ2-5,TGTGCCAGCAGCTGGGTCCCGGGACAGGGTCCGGAGACCCAGTACTTC,CASSWVPGQGPETQYF
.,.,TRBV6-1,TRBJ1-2,TGTGCCGCGGGGGGCTACACCTTC,CAAGGYTF
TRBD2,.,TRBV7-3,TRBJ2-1,TGTGCCAGCAGTCCGCGGGGGGCCGGAGCCAATGAGCAGTTCTTC,CASSPRGAGANEQFF
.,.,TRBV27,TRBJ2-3,TGTGCCAGCAGTTTAGCCGGGACATTGGGAGGCACAGATACGCAGTATTTT,CASSLAGTLGGTDTQYF
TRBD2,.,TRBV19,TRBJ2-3,TGTGCCAGTAGCCCCACTAGCGGGGGTGGAAATACGCAGTATTTT,CASSPTSGGGNTQYF
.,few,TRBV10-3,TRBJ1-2,TGTGCCATCAGTGAGTGGCCGGGGGCTTTCGCGGGGTATGGCTACACCTTC,CAISEWPGAFAGYGYTF
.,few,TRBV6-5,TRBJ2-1,TGTGCCAGCAGCCCCGGGACGGTGAATGAGCAGTTCTTC,CASSPGTVNEQFF
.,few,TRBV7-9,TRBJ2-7,TGTGCCAGCAGCTACACGGGGCAGCCCTACGAGCAGTACTTC,CASSYTGQPYEQYF